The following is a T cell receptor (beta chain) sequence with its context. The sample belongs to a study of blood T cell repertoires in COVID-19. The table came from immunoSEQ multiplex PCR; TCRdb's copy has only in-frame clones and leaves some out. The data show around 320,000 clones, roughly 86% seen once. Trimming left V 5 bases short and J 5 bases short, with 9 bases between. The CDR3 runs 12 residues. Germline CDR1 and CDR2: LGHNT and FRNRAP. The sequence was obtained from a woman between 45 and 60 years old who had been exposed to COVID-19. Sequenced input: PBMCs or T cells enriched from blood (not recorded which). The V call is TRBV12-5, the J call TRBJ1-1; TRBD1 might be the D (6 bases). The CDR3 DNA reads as TGTGCTAGTGGTACTGGACAGACTGAAGCTTTCTTT. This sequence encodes CASGTGQTEAFF. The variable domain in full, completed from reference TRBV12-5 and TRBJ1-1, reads DARVTQTPRHKVTEMGQEVTMRCQPILGHNTVFWYRQTMMQGLELLAYFRNRAPLDDSGMPKDRFSAEMPDATLATLKIQPSEPRDSAVYFCASGTGQTEAFFGQGTRLTVV.